This T cell receptor (beta chain) was identified during a study of regulatory T cells in long-lasting Graves disease. In this sample, this clonotype turned up many times. Time point indicated: newly diagnosed GD, antithyroid drugs for less than 3 months. There was RNA extracted from PBMCs, and the TCR library was made from it. The TCR beta library used iRepertoire HTBI primers with Arm-PCR amplification of CDR3. Via MiXCR, TCRdb re-called the multiplex PCR reads, giving one row per CDR3 protein. The sample includes some 400,000 distinct CDR3 sequences, 15% of them seen just once. V was trimmed by 1 base and J by 7 bases, leaving 9 bases between them. The CDR3 is 13 amino acids. Germline V gene data show CDR1 as SGHRS and CDR2 as YFSETQ. The data also belong to a second study, concerning T cells in Graves' hyperthyroidism and ophthalmopathy. From that study: Initially, a first-round RT-PCR of the TCR CDR3 employed the HTBI primer set.

The sample was peripheral blood mononuclear cells (PBMCs), taken at new diagnosis, from a patient treated with antithyroid drugs. V and J are TRBV5-1 and TRBJ2-1, with D unclear. The receptor was derived from a woman aged 30 to 39 with Graves disease. The CDR3 DNA follows: TGCGCCAGCAGCTTGACAGAACCGAATGAGCAGTTCTTC. The encoded protein is CASSLTEPNEQFF.